The 4 T cell receptor beta chains below were found in one sample sequenced in a study of post-analysis software for immune sequencing data. No antigens are known for them. Unique molecular identifiers had been added to the TCR beta cDNA libraries. TCRdb ran MiXCR on the PCR reads and lists one entry per CDR3 protein. The sample includes 450,000 or so distinct CDR3 sequences, 45% of them seen just once. Study-wide results and caveats: TRBV5-6, TRBV5-1 and TRBV20-1 were among a few TRBV segments more frequent in patients than controls.

The sample comprised blood. These receptors originate from a girl under 18 with multiple sclerosis.

The chain joins TRBV7-9 to TRBJ1-4; D not certain. The ends were cut back, 1 base at V and 6 bases at J, with 3 bases in the middle. Germline CDR1 SEHNR, CDR2 FQNEAQ (reference sequence). The CDR3 is 12 amino acids. The CDR3 nucleotides read TGTGCCAGCAGCTTAGTAGATGAAAAACTGTTTTTT. Its translation: CASSLVDEKLFF.

The chain carries TRBV6-1 and TRBJ1-4, with a possible D match to TRBD1 (5 bases). CDR3 length equals 14 residues. Trimming left V 1 base short and J 5 bases short, with 8 bases between. Per germline, CDR1 MNHNS and CDR2 SASEGT. This chain's CDR3 is CASSEDRINEKLFF. In DNA form, the CDR3 reads TGTGCCAGCAGTGAAGACAGGATAAATGAAAAACTGTTTTTT.

The chain combines TRBV5-1 with TRBJ2-1, with D perhaps matching TRBD1 (6 bases). The ends were cut back, 2 bases at V and 6 bases at J, with 12 bases in the middle. The CDR3 length is 14 residues. From germline, CDR1 is SGHRS and CDR2 YFSETQ. The CDR3 sequence is CASSFGQGPNEQFF. The DNA of the CDR3 is TGCGCCAGCAGCTTCGGGCAGGGGCCCAATGAGCAGTTCTTC.

V gene TRBV11-3 combines with J gene TRBJ2-7, with 15 bases fitting TRBD2. Germline trimming cut 4 bases from V and 5 bases from J; bases unmatched to any gene: 9. This CDR3 has 17 amino acids. The germline gives CDR1 SGHNT, CDR2 YENEEA. The CDR3 sequence: CASSSGLAGGENHEQYF. CDR3 in DNA: TGTGCCAGCAGCTCGGGACTAGCGGGAGGAGAGAATCACGAGCAGTACTTC.